Listed below are T cell receptor beta chains from one sample, sequenced in a study of OX40 agonist ivuxolimab in advanced cancers. Profiled with immunoSEQ multiplex PCR; TCRdb holds only in-frame clones, not every one. The profile shows more than 35,000 clones, about 80% of them singletons. The sample here was CD4+ or CD8+ T cells sorted from blood, taken in a trial of the OX40 agonist ivuxolimab. The source is an adult with an advanced solid tumor such as melanoma, head and neck, liver or kidney cancer. Both conserved end residues are trimmed from each CDR3. The order of the fields is D gene, J gene, V gene, CDR3 protein. A D gene is named only where the DNA matches it firmly.

d_gene: TRBD1; j_gene: TRBJ1-5; v_gene: TRBV28; CDR3aa: ASSLSDRVLSNQPQH
d_gene: TRBD2; j_gene: TRBJ2-1; v_gene: TRBV29-1; CDR3aa: SVVTSGGRLSEQF
d_gene: TRBD2; j_gene: TRBJ2-7; v_gene: TRBV28; CDR3aa: ASRGSRLLAAYEQY
d_gene: .; j_gene: TRBJ2-1; v_gene: TRBV6-1; CDR3aa: ASSVALSSYNEQF
d_gene: .; j_gene: TRBJ2-7; v_gene: TRBV18; CDR3aa: ASSPGSAYEQY
d_gene: .; j_gene: TRBJ2-1; v_gene: TRBV7-3; CDR3aa: ASSLSDLNEQF
d_gene: .; j_gene: TRBJ1-6; v_gene: TRBV30; CDR3aa: AWLELGHSPLH
d_gene: .; j_gene: TRBJ2-1; v_gene: TRBV7-2; CDR3aa: ASSPDSAGREF
d_gene: .; j_gene: TRBJ1-2; v_gene: TRBV5-1; CDR3aa: ASSLPGSGYT
d_gene: .; j_gene: TRBJ2-7; v_gene: TRBV6-4; CDR3aa: ASLQRGIPPEQY
d_gene: .; j_gene: TRBJ2-7; v_gene: TRBV6-5; CDR3aa: ASRGPYEQY